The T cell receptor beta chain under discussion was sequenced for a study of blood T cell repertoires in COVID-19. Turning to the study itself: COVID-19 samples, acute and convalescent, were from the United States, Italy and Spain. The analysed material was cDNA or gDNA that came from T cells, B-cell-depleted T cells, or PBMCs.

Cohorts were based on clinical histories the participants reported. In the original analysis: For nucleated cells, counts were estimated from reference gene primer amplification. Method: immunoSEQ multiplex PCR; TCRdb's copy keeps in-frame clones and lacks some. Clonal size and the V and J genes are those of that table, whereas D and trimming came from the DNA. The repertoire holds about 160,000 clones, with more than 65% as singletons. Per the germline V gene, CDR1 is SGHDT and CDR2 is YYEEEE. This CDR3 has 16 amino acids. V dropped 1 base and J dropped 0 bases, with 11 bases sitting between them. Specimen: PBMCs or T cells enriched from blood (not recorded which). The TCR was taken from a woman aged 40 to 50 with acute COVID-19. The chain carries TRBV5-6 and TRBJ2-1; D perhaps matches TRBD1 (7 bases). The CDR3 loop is CASSLRGRGSYNEQFF. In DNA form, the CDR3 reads TGTGCCAGCAGCTTGAGGGGGCGGGGCTCCTACAATGAGCAGTTCTTC.